This entry is about one TCR beta chain. Its antigen is unidentified. Terminally differentiated effector memory CD45RA+ cells were excluded by CCR7 positive selection of CD45RO-negative cells. Profiling relied on immunoSEQ multiplex PCR, and the TCRdb table lists in-frame clones only, not all of them. The data hold about 820,000 clones, with 90% to 95% observed a single time. Germline V gives CDR1 MGHDK, CDR2 SYGVNS. V lost 6 bases, J lost 1 base, and 13 bases lay in between. The CDR3 is 16 amino acids. This sample was included in a study of shared clonotypes between healthy human individuals. Overall study findings and caveats: Memory subsets had estimated richness that was generally smaller than that of naive subsets.

The sequence derives from a man aged 30 to 39 in good health. Sequenced sample: naive CD8+ T cells sorted from blood. The gene calls are TRBV25-1 and TRBJ2-6; unclear D gene. The CDR3 DNA follows: TGTGCCAGCAGCGGAATAACAGAGTCTGGGGCCAACGTCCTGACTTTC. Its translation: CASSGITESGANVLTF.